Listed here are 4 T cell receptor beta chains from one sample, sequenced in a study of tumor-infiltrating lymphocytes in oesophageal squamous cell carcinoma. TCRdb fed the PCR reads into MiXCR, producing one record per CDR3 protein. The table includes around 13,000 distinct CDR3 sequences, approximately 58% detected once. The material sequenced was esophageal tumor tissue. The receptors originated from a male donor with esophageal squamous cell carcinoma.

In DNA, the CDR3 is TGTGCCAGCAGCCAAGTACAGGGTGGGGAGCAGTACTTC. Its protein product is CASSQVQGGEQYF. The chain links TRBV7-7 to TRBJ2-5, with D tentatively TRBD1 (6 bases). Germline assignment: CDR1 SSHAT and CDR2 FNYEAQ (reference sequence). The CDR3 contains 13 residues. Between the trimmed V and J ends, which lost 5 bases and 11 bases, there was a span of 18 bases.

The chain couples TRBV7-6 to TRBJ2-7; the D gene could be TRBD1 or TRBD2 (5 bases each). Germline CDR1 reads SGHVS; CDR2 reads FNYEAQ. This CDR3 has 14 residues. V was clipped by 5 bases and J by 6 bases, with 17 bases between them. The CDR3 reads CASSRRDRAGEQYF. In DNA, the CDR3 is TGTGCCAGCAGCAGACGGGACCGGGCTGGCGAGCAGTACTTC.

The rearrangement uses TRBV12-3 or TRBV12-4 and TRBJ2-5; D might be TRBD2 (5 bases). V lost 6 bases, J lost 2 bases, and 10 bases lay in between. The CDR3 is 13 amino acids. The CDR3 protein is CASSRSGQETQYF. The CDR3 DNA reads TGTGCCAGCAGCCGTTCGGGGCAAGAGACCCAGTACTTC.

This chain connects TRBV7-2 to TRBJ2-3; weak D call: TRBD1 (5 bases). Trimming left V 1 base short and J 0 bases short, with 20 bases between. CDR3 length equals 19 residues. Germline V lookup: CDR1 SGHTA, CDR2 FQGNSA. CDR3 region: CASSLEPRAILTSTDTQYF. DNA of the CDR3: TGTGCCAGCAGCTTAGAACCCAGGGCCATACTCACTAGCACAGATACGCAGTATTTT.